This T cell receptor beta chain derives from a study of blood T cell repertoires in COVID-19. Assay: immunoSEQ multiplex PCR; the TCRdb copy retains only in-frame clones and omits some. Counted here are about 27,000 clones, approximately 92% occurring once; the ten biggest clones make up 2.5% to 3.5%. The TCR sequence derives from a human donor in a cohort sampled during active COVID-19. The sequencing sample was made of peripheral blood.

CDR3 DNA sequence: TGTGCCAGCAGACCGGGACAGCGGGACACTGAAGCTTTCTTT. It encodes CASRPGQRDTEAFF. The gene calls are TRBV28 and TRBJ1-1, with 7 bases that match TRBD1. Germline V gene lookup returns CDR1 MDHEN and CDR2 SYDVKM. This CDR3 has 14 amino acids. V lost 6 bases to trimming and J lost 3 bases; unmatched junction nucleotides: 7.